This entry lists 4 T cell receptor beta chains sequenced from one sample in a study of identical twins. TCRdb ran MiXCR on the 5' RACE reads and lists one entry per CDR3 protein. This repertoire shows about 660,000 distinct CDR3 sequences, more than 6.5% found once; its top ten account for 0.75% to 1%. Another study also made use of these data, one on yellow fever vaccine responses in identical twins.

Sequencing was performed on PBMCs. The receptors were gathered from a woman aged 18-29 years in good health.

This rearrangement joins TRBV6-2 or TRBV6-3 to TRBJ2-1, with TRBD1 identical over 7 bases. V was clipped by 1 base and J by 6 bases; unmatched bases: 9. Germline values: CDR1 MNHEY, CDR2 SVGEGT. This CDR3 comprises 16 residues. In DNA, the CDR3 is TGTGCCAGCAGTTACTTTCTGGCCTCAGGGGGCAATGAGCAGTTCTTC. Amino acid sequence: CASSYFLASGGNEQFF.

The sample holds many counts of this clonotype. CDR3 nucleotide sequence: TGTGCCAGCAGTGAAGGAGCGGGACCGTCTAACTACGAGCAGTACTTC. It codes for CASSEGAGPSNYEQYF. The rearrangement links TRBV25-1 to TRBJ2-7; 7 bases are a match to TRBD2. V trimming: 2 bases; J trimming: 3 bases; junction bases outside the gene matches: 10. The CDR3 sequence is 16 residues long. Germline V CDR1 and CDR2: MGHDK, SYGVNS.

The V gene is TRBV7-2, the J gene TRBJ1-5; no definite D call. There are 15 residues in the CDR3. V lost 2 bases, J lost 1 base, and 9 bases lay in between. CDR1 is SGHTA, CDR2 FQGNSA, per germline. The CDR3 is CASSLSPVSNQPQHF. The CDR3 DNA is TGTGCCAGCAGCTTATCCCCTGTGAGCAATCAGCCCCAGCATTTT.

This clonotype has at least ten counts. The CDR3 here is CASSLEGSSYEQYF. CDR3 nucleotide sequence: TGCGCCAGCAGCTTGGAGGGAAGCTCCTACGAGCAGTACTTC. The genes are TRBV5-1 and TRBJ2-7; D gene unclear. V lost 0 bases, J lost 0 bases, and 7 bases lay in between. The CDR3 contains 14 residues. Per the germline V gene, CDR1 is SGHRS and CDR2 is YFSETQ.